This T cell receptor beta chain came from a study of T cells in Graves' hyperthyroidism and ophthalmopathy (dated by TCRdb to the late 2010s). For context, the study as a whole: Peripheral blood was collected at initial diagnosis, before any treatment. A discovery cohort of roughly 96 patients, about 40 with Graves' ophthalmopathy and approximately 60 with stable Graves' hyperthyroidism, was used to find distinguishing TCR V-J signatures. Whether ophthalmopathy could be predicted prospectively was tested in an independent validation cohort made up of approximately 19 hyperthyroidism patients plus 17 patients who later progressed to ophthalmopathy. The roughly 99 discovery patients were divided at random into training and test sets in a 7:3 ratio. The study also compared thyroid tissue and blood T-cell repertoires from a handful of Graves' hyperthyroidism patients. After sampling, hyperthyroidism patients received methimazole starting at 30 mg daily, and ophthalmopathy patients received high-dose intravenous methylprednisolone. The paper reports TCR Vbeta CDR3 sequencing of roughly 140 peripheral blood samples: 43 ophthalmopathy, fewer than 80 hyperthyroidism and approximately 17 progressor patients.

V ends up 1 base short and J 6 bases short, with an unmatched junction base count of 3. The CDR3 goes from the cysteine to the phenylalanine over 13 residues. Left in the record is the CDR3 DNA by itself, 39 bases read in frame from the first base. CDR1 LGHDT and CDR2 YNNKEL were looked up in the germline V gene (reference sequence). The table lists this clonotype with a few counts. No cognate antigen has been identified for it. It has no much larger one-base neighbor in the sample; base qualities were not kept. A patient counted as having stable Graves' hyperthyroidism if no progression to ophthalmopathy occurred over 18 months of follow-up. The hyperthyroidism patients were between 18 and 65 years old and newly diagnosed, with a disease duration of less than 2 months. The study excluded patients with uncontrolled infections, other autoimmune diseases, pregnancy or lactation. Clinical symptoms, serum thyroxine and TRAb, thyroid ultrasound, and orbital computed tomography formed the basis for the diagnoses. Ficoll-Paque density gradient centrifugation was used to isolate PBMCs from 10 ml of fresh peripheral blood. Trizol reagent was used to extract total RNA, and RNA quality was then checked on an Agilent 2100 Bioanalyzer.

The TCR beta CDR3 regions were amplified from RNA transcripts. The first round of RT-PCR for the TCR CDR3 was performed with the HTBI primer set and the Qiagen OneStep RT-PCR kit. Libraries were constructed in a second round of multiplex PCR, after which size selection and purification were carried out. Sequencing of the libraries was done on an Illumina HiSeq2000 using paired-end 100 bp reads. Under the source paper's analysis protocol: SOAPnuke was used to process the raw data, removing reads that contained adapters or uncalled bases, had a mean Phred below 15, or lacked an exact match to the constant primer or identifier. COPE v1.2.5 was used to merge the high-quality paired reads, and each unique nucleotide sequence was defined as a clonotype. MiTCR v1.1 was used to align the clonotypes against IMGT TRBV, TRBD and TRBJ reference segments. The analysis was restricted to V-J combinations with a frequency above 0.0001, which together covered 99.2% of the repertoires. A TCS score was defined as the ratio between F50 (clonal expansion) and ExV (chaos), using BLOSUM62-based TCRdist between CDR3 peptides within each V-J. Welch's t-statistics and random forest reduced roughly 530 V-J features to around 14, which were used in a naive Bayes classifier (R e1071). TCRdb reran the public reads through fastp at Q25 and MiXCR, keeping productive beta chains. One record per CDR3 amino acid sequence lists the most common genes and DNA. These V and J calls originate from TCRdb's pipeline instead of the authors' own analysis. The table for this sample lists approximately 370,000 distinct CDR3 sequences; about 15% of them were counted only once. Approximately 32% of the sample is held by the ten biggest clonotypes.

What the authors observed across the whole study: Most expanded thyroid clonotypes (frequency above 0.001) were also detected in blood, suggesting blood repertoires may reflect thyroid immune responses. During validation, the model predicted progression to ophthalmopathy a median of around six months ahead of onset, with 70.59% sensitivity and 72.22% specificity. No statistical method was used to fix the sample size in advance, and group allocation was not hidden from the investigators. A 13 V-J signature model separated ophthalmopathy from stable hyperthyroidism, with roughly 88% sensitivity and 81.08% specificity in cross-validation and 80%/75% in testing.

This chain is built from TRBV3-1 and TRBJ2-7; 7 central bases correspond to TRBD1. This clonotype originated in a woman aged 30 to 39 with Graves' hyperthyroidism. What was sequenced was blood. This receptor has the CDR3 CASSQGQGFEQYF. The bases read TGTGCCAGCAGCCAAGGACAGGGTTTCGAGCAGTACTTC.